This TCR beta chain is from a study of T cells after posttransplantation cyclophosphamide (dated by TCRdb to 2015 to 2016). Concerning the study at large: Using TRB sequencing, the study followed how the T cell repertoire rebuilt after myeloablative bone marrow transplantation with posttransplantation cyclophosphamide given as GVHD prophylaxis. Samples from approximately 37 PTCy-treated patients, along with samples from roughly 15 of their related bone marrow donors, underwent antigen receptor sequencing. TRB sequencing was also done on up to 3 additional blood samples from 2 to 5.2 years after transplant in 3 patients, and on pretransplant blood from several patients. Blood from all 35 or so PTCy patients with 1-year posttransplant specimens was subjected to TRB sequencing. Public TRB sequences were queried against a database of over 3,000 sequences associated with responses to pathogens, tumor antigens, self-antigens and alloantigens. Because TRA and TRB clonality correlated tightly in 10 or so samples, later TCR analyses were limited to TRB.

Concerning this clone itself: What this receptor recognizes is not known. One base away there is no much larger clone; base qualities are not given.

Paper-wide results and their limitations: The TRB repertoires of T cells infiltrating skin or GI tract showed only limited overlap with the TRB repertoires of T cells in blood. At 1-2 months, donor-recipient similarity was low but rose over the first year, and the later blood repertoires were often dominated by donor CD8+ memory clones. Across roughly 48 patients, TRB clonality was highly associated with recipient CMV seropositivity and CMV reactivation, and diversity in PTCy patients was similar to diversity in CNI/methotrexate controls.

Peripheral blood samples were provided by related bone marrow donors on the day of marrow donation. Mononuclear cells from peripheral blood and bone marrow were separated by Ficoll-Hypaque density centrifugation and then cryopreserved. CD4+ and CD8+ T cells, including naive and memory subsets, were sorted by FACS on a FACSAria II. TRB sequencing used genomic DNA with the immunoSEQ assay at survey resolution or the hsTCRB kit. Concerning the study's data processing: The immunoSEQ software handled initial read processing, and the LymphoSeq R package was used for repertoire analyses. Clonality was computed as 1 minus normalized Shannon entropy; Gini coefficient was also calculated for each TRB dataset. To infer phenotypes in unsorted samples, TRB sequences from sorted subsets of the recipient or donor were mapped onto the unsorted samples of the same recipient. TCRdb took this table from immuneACCESS and kept in-frame rearrangements with V and J called. Such tables lack part of the clones; where checked against another copy, unresolved V genes explain under half of the gap, and the rest is unexplained. The V and J calls and clone size come from that table; D and trimming were worked out from the DNA. This sample is represented by 10,000 to 15,000 clones; roughly four fifths of them were singletons. The ten largest make up 0.83% of the sample.

Material: memory CD4+ T cells sorted from PBMCs. The clonotype was recovered from a man aged 50 to 59 in good health, CMV-negative, and a related stem cell transplant donor.

DNA sequence: TGTGCCTGGAGTGCGCCCGGTGGAAACATTCAGTACTTC. It encodes CAWSAPGGNIQYF. The chain is encoded by TRBV30 joined to TRBJ2-4, with the D gene too uncertain to name. CDR1 and CDR2 are read off the germline V gene (reference sequence) as GTSNPN and SVGIG. Including cysteine and phenylalanine, the CDR3 has 13 amino acids. The only DNA kept is the CDR3, 39 bases in frame from the first base. V is reduced by 1 base and J by 6 bases, leaving a spacing of 10 bases between them. With the portions outside the CDR3 filled from the reference TRBV30 and TRBJ2-4 genes, the complete variable region becomes SQTIHQWPATLVQPVGSPLSLECTVEGTSNPNLYWYRQAAGRGLQLLFYSVGIGQISSEVPQNLSASRPQDRQFILSSKKLLLSDSGFYLCAWSAPGGNIQYFGAGTRLSVL.